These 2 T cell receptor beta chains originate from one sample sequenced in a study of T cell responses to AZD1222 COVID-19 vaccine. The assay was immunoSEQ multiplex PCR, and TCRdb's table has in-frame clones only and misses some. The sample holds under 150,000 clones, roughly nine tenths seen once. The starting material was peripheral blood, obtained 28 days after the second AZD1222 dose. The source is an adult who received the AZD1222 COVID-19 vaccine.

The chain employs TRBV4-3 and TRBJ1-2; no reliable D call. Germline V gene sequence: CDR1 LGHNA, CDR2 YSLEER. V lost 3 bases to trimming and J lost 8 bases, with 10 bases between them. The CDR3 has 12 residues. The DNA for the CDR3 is TGCGCCAGCAGCCAGATTAGTGGGGGCTACACCTTC. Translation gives CASSQISGGYTF.

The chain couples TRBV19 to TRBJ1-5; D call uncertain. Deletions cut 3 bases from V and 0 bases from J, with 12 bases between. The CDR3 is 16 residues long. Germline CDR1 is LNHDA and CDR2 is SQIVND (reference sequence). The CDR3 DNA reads TGTGCCAGTAGTATGACGGGAAGATATAGCAATCAGCCCCAGCATTTT. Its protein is CASSMTGRYSNQPQHF. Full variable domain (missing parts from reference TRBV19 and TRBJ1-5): DGGITQSPKYLFRKEGQNVTLSCEQNLNHDAMYWYRQDPGQGLRLIYYSQIVNDFQKGDIAEGYSVSREKKESFPLTVTSAQKNPTAFYLCASSMTGRYSNQPQHFGDGTRLSIL.